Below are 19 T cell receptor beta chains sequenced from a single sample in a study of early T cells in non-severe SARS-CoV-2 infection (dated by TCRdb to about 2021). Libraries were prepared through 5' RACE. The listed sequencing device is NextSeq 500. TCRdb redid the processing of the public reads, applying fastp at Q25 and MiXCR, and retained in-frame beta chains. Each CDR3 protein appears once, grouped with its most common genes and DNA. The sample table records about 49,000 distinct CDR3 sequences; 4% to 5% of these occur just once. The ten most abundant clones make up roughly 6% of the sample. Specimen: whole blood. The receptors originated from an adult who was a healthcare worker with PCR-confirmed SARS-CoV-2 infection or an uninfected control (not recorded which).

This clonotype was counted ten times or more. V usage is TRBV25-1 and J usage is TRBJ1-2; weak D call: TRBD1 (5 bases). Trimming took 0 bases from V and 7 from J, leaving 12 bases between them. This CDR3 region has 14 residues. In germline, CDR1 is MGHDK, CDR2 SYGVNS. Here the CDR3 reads CASSEYGGAAGYTF. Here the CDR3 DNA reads TGTGCCAGCAGTGAATATGGCGGGGCGGCTGGCTACACCTTC.

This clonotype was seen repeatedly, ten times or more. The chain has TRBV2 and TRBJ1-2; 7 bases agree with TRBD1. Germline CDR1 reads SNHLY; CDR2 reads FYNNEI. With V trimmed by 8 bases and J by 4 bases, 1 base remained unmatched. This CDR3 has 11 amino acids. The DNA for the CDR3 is TGTGCCAGCCGGGACAGCTATGGCTACACCTTC. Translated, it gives CASRDSYGYTF.

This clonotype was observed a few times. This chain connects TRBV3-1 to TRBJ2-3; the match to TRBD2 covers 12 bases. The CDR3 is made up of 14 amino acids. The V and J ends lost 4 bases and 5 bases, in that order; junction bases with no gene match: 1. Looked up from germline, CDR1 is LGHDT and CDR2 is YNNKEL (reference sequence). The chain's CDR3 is CASSLGLAGDTQYF. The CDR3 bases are TGTGCCAGCAGCCTGGGACTAGCGGGAGATACGCAGTATTTT.

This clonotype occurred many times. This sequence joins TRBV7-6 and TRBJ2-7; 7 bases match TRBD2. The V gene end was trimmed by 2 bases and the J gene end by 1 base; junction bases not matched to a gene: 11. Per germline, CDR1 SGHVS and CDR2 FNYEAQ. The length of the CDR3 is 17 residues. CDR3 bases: TGTGCCAGCAGCTTAAGCCCATACGGCGGGAGTTCCTACGAGCAGTACTTC. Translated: CASSLSPYGGSSYEQYF.

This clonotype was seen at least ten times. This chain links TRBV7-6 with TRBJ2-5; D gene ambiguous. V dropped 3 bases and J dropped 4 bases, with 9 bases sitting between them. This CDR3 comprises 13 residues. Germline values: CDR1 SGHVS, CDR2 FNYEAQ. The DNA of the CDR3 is TGTGCCAGCAGCTTGAGACTTGGAGAGACCCAGTACTTC. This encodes CASSLRLGETQYF. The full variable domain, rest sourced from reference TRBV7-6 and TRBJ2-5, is GAGVSQSPRYKVTKRGQDVALRCDPISGHVSLYWYRQALGQGPEFLTYFNYEAQQDKSGLPNDRFSAERPEGSISTLTIQRTEQRDSAMYRCASSLRLGETQYFGPGTRLLVL.

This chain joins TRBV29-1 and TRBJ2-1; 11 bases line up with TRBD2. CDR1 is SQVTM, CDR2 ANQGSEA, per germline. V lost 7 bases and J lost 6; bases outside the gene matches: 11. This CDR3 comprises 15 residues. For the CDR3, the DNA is TGCAGCGCCTCCGGCCTAGCGGGGGGCCCCAATGAGCAGTTCTTC. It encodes CSASGLAGGPNEQFF.

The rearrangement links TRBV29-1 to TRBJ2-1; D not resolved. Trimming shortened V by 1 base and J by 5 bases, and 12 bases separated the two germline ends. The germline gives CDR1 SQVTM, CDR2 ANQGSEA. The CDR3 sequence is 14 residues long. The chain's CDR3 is CSVEVGLADNEQFF. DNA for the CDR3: TGCAGCGTTGAAGTGGGGTTGGCCGACAATGAGCAGTTCTTC.

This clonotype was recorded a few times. This chain's CDR3 is CASRKRGYSNQPQHF. The CDR3 DNA reads TGTGCCAGCAGGAAGAGGGGTTATAGCAATCAGCCCCAGCATTTT. The chain recombines TRBV28 with TRBJ1-5; maybe TRBD1 (5 bases). Germline lookup yields CDR1 MDHEN and CDR2 SYDVKM. CDR3 length: 15 residues. V lost 6 bases and J lost 0, with 12 bases in between.

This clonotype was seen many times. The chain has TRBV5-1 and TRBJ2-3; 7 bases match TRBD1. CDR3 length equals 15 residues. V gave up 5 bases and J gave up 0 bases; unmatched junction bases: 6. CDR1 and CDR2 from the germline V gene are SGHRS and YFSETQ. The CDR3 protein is CASRGGGTSTDTQYF. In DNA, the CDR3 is TGCGCCAGCAGAGGGGGCGGTACTAGCACAGATACGCAGTATTTT.

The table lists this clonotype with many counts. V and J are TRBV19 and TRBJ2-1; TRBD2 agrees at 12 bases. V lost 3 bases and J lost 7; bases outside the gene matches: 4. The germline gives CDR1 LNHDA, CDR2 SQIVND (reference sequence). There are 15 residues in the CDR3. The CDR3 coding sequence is TGTGCCAGTAGTATCCTAGCGGGAGGGCGGAATGAGCAGTTCTTC. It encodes CASSILAGGRNEQFF.

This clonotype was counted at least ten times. The CDR3 here is CASSQFDPGSQETQYF. DNA for the CDR3: TGTGCCAGCAGCCAATTTGATCCAGGGTCCCAAGAGACCCAGTACTTC. V is TRBV7-6 and J is TRBJ2-5; weak D call: TRBD1 (5 bases). Germline lookup yields CDR1 SGHVS and CDR2 FNYEAQ. The CDR3 length is 16 residues. Trimming took off 5 bases at V and 1 base at J, with 17 bases between the two ends.

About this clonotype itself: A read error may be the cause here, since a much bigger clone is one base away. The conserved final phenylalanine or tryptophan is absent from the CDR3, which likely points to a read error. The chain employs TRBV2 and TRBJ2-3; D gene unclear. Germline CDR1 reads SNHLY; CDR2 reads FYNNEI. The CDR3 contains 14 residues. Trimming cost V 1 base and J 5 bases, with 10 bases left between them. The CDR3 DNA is TGTGCCAGCAGTGAAGGTCCCCGGCGAGATACGCAGTATTAT. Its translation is CASSEGPRRDTQYY.

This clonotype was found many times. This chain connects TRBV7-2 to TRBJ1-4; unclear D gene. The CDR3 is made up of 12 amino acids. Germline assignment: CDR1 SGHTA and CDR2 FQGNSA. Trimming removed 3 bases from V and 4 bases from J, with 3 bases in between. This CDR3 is CASSFNNEKLFF. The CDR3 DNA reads TGTGCCAGCAGCTTTAATAATGAAAAACTGTTTTTT. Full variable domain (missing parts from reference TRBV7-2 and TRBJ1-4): GAGVSQSPSNKVTEKGKDVELRCDPISGHTALYWYRQSLGQGLEFLIYFQGNSAPDKSGLPSDRFSAERTGGSVSTLTIQRTQQEDSAVYLCASSFNNEKLFFGSGTQLSVL.

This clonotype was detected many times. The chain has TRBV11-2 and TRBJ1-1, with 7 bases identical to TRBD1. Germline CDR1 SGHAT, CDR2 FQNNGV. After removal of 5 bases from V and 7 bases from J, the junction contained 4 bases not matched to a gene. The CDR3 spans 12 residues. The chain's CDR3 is CASSRDRIEAFF. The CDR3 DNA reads TGTGCCAGCAGCCGGGACAGAATTGAAGCTTTCTTT.

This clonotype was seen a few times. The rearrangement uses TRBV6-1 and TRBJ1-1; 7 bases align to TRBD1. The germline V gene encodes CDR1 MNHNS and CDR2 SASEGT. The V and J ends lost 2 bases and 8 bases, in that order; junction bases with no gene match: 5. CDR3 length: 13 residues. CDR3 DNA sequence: TGTGCCAGCAGTGAAAGCCGGACAGGAGAAGCTTTCTTT. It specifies CASSESRTGEAFF.

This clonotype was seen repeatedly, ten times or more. DNA of the CDR3: TGTGCCAGCAGCAGCATGACCGGGACCTACGAGCAGTACTTC. Translated, it gives CASSSMTGTYEQYF. V usage is TRBV6-2 or TRBV6-3 and J usage is TRBJ2-7; D is possibly TRBD2 (5 bases). Germline V gives CDR1 MNHEY, CDR2 SVGEGT. The CDR3 has 14 residues. V was cut by 6 bases and J by 2 bases, with 14 bases left in between.

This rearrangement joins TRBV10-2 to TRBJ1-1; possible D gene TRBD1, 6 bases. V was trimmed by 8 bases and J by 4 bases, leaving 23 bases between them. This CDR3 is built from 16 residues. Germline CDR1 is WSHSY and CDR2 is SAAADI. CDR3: CASGQQKGSESTEAFF. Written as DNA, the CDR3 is TGCGCCAGCGGACAGCAGAAGGGATCGGAGTCCACTGAAGCTTTCTTT.

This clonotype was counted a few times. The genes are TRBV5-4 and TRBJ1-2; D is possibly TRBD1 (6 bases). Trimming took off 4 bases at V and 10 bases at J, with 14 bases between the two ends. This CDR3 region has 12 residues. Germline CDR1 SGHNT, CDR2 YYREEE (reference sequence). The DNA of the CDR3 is TGTGCCAGCAGCGACTACAGGGACCACTACACCTTC. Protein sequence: CASSDYRDHYTF.

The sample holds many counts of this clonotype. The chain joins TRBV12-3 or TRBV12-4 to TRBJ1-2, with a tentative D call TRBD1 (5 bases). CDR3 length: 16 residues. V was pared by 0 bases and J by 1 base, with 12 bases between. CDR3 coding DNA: TGTGCCAGCAGTTTAGCGGGGAGTCAGGGTAACTATGGCTACACCTTC. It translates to CASSLAGSQGNYGYTF.